This T cell receptor beta chain was captured in a study of shared clonotypes between healthy human individuals. For the study at large: Each donor had three CD4 naive, three CD4 memory, two CD8 naive and one CD8 memory plate. Overall study results and limits: The study found about 5% of naive CD4 clonotypes shared across a handful of donors.

Germline lookup yields CDR1 SGHVS and CDR2 FQNEAQ. CDR3 length equals 13 residues. V lost 3 bases to trimming and J lost 2 bases, with 8 bases between them. For this clone: What it binds is not known.

Only CD45RO-negative cells positively selected for CCR7 counted as naive CD8 cells, so terminally differentiated effector memory CD45RA+ cells were excluded. Authors' analysis steps: Junction-only sequences without quality scores came from ImmunoSEQ, so filtering differed. This table comes from immunoSEQ multiplex PCR, and its TCRdb copy is limited to in-frame clones, with some not included. V and J calls and clone size are those listed in that table; D and trimming were worked out from the DNA. The sample has some 2.1 million clones, about 95% seen once. The J gene is TRBJ2-7, the V gene TRBV7-8; D unresolved. The sequenced sample consisted of naive CD8+ T cells sorted from blood. The sequence was collected from a man younger than 35 in good health. CDR3 loop: CASSFPQPYEQYF. CDR3 bases: TGTGCCAGCAGCTTTCCACAGCCCTACGAGCAGTACTTC.